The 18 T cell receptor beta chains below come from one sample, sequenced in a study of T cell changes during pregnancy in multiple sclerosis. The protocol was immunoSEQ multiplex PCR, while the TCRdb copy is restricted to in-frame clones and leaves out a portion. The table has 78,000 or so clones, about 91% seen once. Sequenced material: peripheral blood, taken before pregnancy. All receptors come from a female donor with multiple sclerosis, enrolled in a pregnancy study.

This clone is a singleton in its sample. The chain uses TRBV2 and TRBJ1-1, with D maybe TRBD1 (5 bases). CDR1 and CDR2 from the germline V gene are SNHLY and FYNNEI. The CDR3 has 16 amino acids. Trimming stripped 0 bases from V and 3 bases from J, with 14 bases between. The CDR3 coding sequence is TGTGCCAGCAGTGAAGCGCTTCGGGTACAGGACACTGAAGCTTTCTTT. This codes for CASSEALRVQDTEAFF.

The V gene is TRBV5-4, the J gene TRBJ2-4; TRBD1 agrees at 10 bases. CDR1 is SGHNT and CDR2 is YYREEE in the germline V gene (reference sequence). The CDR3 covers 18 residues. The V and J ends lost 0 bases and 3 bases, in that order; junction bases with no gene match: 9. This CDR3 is CASSLAVGQGMIKNIQYF. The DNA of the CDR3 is TGTGCCAGCAGCTTGGCCGTGGGACAGGGGATGATCAAAAACATTCAGTACTTC. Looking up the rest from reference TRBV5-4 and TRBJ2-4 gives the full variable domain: ETGVTQSPTHLIKTRGQQVTLRCSSQSGHNTVSWYQQALGQGPQFIFQYYREEENGRGNFPPRFSGLQFPNYSSELNVNALELDDSALYLCASSLAVGQGMIKNIQYFGAGTRLSVL.

The CDR3: CASRLAILNTEAFF. The CDR3 DNA is TGCGCCAGCAGACTCGCGATTTTGAACACTGAAGCTTTCTTT. This rearrangement joins TRBV5-1 to TRBJ1-1; no definite D call. CDR1 is SGHRS, CDR2 YFSETQ, per germline. The CDR3 has 14 amino acids. Trimming shortened V by 5 bases and J by 0 bases, and 11 bases separated the two germline ends.

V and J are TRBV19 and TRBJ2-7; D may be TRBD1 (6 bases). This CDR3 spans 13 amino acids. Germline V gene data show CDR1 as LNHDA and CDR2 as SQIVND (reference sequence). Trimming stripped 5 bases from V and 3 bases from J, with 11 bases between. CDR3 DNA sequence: TGTGCCAGTAGTCCAACAGGGTACTACGAGCAGTACTTC. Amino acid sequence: CASSPTGYYEQYF.

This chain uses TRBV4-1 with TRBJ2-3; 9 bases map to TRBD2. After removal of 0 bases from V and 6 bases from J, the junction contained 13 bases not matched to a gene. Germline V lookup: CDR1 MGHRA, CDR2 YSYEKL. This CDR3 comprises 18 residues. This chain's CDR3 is CASSQERLSRGGRDTQYF. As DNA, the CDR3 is TGCGCCAGCAGCCAAGAGAGGTTGTCGCGGGGGGGCCGGGATACGCAGTATTTT.

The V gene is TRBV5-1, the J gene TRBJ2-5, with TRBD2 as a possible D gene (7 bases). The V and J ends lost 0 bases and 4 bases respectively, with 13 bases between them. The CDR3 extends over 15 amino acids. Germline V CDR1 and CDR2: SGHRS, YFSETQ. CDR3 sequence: CASSLAPGGRETQYF. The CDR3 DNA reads TGCGCCAGCAGCTTGGCCCCGGGGGGCAGAGAGACCCAGTACTTC. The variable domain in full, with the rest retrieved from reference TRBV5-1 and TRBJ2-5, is KAGVTQTPRYLIKTRGQQVTLSCSPISGHRSVSWYQQTPGQGLQFLFEYFSETQRNKGNFPGRFSGRQFSNSRSEMNVSTLELGDSALYLCASSLAPGGRETQYFGPGTRLLVL.

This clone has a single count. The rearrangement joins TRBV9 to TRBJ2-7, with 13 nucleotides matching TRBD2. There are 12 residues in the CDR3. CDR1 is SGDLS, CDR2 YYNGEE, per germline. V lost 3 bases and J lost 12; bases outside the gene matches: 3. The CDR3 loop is CASSGTSGGLYF. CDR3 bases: TGTGCCAGCAGCGGGACTAGCGGGGGACTGTACTTC. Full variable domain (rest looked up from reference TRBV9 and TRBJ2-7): DSGVTQTPKHLITATGQRVTLRCSPRSGDLSVYWYQQSLDQGLQFLIQYYNGEERAKGNILERFSAQQFPDLHSELNLSSLELGDSALYFCASSGTSGGLYFGPGTRLTVT.

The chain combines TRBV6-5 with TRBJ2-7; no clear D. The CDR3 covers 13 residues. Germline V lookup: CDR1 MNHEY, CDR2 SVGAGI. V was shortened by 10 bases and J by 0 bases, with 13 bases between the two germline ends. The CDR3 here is CATLQRTSYEQYF. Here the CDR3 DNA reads TGTGCCACCTTGCAGCGAACCTCCTACGAGCAGTACTTC.

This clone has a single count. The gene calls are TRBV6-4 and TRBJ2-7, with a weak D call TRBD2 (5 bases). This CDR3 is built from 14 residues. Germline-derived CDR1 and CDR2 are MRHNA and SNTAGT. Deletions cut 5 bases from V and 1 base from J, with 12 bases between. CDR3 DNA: TGTGCCAGCAGTCATGGAGGTATATCCTACGAGCAGTACTTC. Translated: CASSHGGISYEQYF.

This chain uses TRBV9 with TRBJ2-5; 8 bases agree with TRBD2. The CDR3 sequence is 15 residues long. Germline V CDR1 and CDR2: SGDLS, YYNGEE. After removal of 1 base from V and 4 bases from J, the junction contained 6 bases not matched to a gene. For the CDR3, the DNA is TGTGCCAGCAGCGTATCGGGGGGGGTTGGAGAGACCCAGTACTTC. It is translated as CASSVSGGVGETQYF.

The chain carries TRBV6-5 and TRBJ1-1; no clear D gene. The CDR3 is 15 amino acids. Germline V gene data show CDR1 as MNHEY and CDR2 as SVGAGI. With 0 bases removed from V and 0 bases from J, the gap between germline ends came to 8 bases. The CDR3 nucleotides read TGTGCCAGCAGTTACTCTGCCACTATGAACACTGAAGCTTTCTTT. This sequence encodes CASSYSATMNTEAFF.

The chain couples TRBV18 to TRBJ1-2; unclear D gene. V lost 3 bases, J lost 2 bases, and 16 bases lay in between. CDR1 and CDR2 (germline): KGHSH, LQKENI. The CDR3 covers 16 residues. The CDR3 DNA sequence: TGTGCCAGCTCACCCACCTCCCCCCCCGGGAACTATGGCTACACCTTC. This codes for CASSPTSPPGNYGYTF. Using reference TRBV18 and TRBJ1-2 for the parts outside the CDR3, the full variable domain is NAGVMQNPRHLVRRRGQEARLRCSPMKGHSHVYWYRQLPEEGLKFMVYLQKENIIDESGMPKERFSAEFPKEGPSILRIQQVVRGDSAAYFCASSPTSPPGNYGYTFGSGTRLTVV.

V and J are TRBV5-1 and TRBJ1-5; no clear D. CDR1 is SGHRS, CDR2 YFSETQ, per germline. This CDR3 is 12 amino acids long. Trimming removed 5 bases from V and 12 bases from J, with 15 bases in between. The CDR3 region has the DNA TGCGCCAGCAGTCCCGACGGAGCTCTCCAGCATTTT. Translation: CASSPDGALQHF.

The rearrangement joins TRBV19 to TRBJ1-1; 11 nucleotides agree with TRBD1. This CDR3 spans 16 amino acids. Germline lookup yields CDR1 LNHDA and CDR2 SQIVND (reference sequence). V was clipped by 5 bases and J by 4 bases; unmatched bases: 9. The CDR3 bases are TGTGCCAGTAGTCTGGAATCGGGACAGGGGGGCACTGAAGCTTTCTTT. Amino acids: CASSLESGQGGTEAFF.

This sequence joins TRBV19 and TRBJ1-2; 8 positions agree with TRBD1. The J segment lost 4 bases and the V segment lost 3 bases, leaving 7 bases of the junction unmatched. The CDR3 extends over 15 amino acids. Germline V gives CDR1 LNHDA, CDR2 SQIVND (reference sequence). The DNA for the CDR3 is TGTGCCAGTAGTATCACACAGGGGGGGGTCTATGGCTACACCTTC. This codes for CASSITQGGVYGYTF.

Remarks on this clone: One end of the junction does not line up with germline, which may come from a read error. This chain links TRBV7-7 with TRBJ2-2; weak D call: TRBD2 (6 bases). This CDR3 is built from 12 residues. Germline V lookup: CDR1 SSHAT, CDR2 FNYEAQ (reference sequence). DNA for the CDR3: TGTGCTAGCAGGACGGGAGCCGGGGAGCTGTTTTTT. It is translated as CASRTGAGELFF.

CDR3 amino acids: CASSRAFRGASSGANVLTF. DNA for the CDR3: TGTGCCAGCAGCAGGGCATTCAGGGGCGCGTCGTCGGGGGCCAACGTCCTGACTTTC. V is TRBV5-4 and J is TRBJ2-6; weak D call: TRBD1 (6 bases). Germline-derived CDR1 and CDR2 are SGHNT and YYREEE (reference sequence). V was pared by 4 bases and J by 4 bases, with 24 bases between. The CDR3 contains 19 residues.

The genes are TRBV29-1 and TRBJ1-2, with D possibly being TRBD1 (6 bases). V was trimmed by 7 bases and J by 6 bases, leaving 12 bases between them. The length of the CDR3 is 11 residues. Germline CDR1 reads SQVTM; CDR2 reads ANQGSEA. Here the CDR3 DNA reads TGCAGCGCCTACGGGACAAATGGCTACACCTTC. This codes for CSAYGTNGYTF.